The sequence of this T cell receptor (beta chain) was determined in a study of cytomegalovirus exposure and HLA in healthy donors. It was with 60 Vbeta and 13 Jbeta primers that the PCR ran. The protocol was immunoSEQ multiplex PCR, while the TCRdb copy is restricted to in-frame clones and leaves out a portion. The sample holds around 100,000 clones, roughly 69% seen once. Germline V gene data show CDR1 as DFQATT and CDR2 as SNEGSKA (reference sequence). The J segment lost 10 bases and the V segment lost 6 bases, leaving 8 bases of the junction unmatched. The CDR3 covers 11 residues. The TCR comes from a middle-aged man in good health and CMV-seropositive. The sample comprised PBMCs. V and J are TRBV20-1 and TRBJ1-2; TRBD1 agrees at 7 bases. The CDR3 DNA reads TGCAGTGCCCGGGACAGCGAGCTCTACACCTTC. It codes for CSARDSELYTF.